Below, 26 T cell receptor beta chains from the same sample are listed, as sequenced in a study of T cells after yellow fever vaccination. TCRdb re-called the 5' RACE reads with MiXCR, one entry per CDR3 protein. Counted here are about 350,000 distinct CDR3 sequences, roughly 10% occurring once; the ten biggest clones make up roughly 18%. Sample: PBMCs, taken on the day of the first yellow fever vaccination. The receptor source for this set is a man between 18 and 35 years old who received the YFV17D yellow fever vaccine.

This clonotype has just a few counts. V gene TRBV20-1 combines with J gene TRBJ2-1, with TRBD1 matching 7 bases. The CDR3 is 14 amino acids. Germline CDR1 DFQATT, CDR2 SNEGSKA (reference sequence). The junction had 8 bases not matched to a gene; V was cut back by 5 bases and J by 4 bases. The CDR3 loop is CSAPRDRAYNEQFF. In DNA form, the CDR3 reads TGCAGTGCTCCCCGGGACAGAGCTTACAATGAGCAGTTCTTC.

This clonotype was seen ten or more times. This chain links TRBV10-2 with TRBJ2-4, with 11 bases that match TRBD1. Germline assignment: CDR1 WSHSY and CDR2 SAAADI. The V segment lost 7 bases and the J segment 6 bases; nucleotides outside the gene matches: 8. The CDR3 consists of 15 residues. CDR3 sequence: CASNHGTGGGNIQYF. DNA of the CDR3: TGCGCCAGCAACCACGGGACAGGGGGTGGAAACATTCAGTACTTC.

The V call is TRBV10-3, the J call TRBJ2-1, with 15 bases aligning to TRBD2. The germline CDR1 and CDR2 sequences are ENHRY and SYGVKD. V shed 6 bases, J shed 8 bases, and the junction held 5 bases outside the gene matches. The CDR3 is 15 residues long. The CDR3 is CAIRRTSGGVDEQFF. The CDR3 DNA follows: TGTGCCATCAGGCGGACTAGCGGGGGGGTGGATGAGCAGTTCTTC.

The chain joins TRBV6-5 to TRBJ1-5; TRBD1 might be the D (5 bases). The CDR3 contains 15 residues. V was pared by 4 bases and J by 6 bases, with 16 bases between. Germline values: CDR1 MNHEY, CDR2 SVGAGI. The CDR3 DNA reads TGTGCCAGCAGTTGGGGCAGGGAAACTGTTCAGCCCCAGCATTTT. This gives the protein CASSWGRETVQPQHF.

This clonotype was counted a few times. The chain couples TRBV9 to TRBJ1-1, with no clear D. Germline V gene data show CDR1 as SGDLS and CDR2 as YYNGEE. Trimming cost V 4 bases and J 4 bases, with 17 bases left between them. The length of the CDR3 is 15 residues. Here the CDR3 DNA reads TGTGCCAGCAGCCCGAGCGGTTTGGAGGGCACTGAAGCTTTCTTT. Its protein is CASSPSGLEGTEAFF.

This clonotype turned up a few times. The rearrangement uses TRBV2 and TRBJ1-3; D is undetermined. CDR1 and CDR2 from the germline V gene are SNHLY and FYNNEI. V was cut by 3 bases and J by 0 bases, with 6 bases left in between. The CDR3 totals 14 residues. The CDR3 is CASSDHSSGNTIYF. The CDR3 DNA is TGTGCCAGCAGTGACCACAGCTCTGGAAACACCATATATTTT.

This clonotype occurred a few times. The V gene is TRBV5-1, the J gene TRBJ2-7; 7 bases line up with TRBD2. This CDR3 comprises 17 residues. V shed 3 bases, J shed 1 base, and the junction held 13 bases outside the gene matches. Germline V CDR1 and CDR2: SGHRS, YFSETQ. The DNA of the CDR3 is TGCGCCAGCAGCTCCCTCCCCAAGGCTAGCGGTTCCTACGAGCAGTACTTC. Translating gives CASSSLPKASGSYEQYF. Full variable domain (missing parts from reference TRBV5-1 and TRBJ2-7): KAGVTQTPRYLIKTRGQQVTLSCSPISGHRSVSWYQQTPGQGLQFLFEYFSETQRNKGNFPGRFSGRQFSNSRSEMNVSTLELGDSALYLCASSSLPKASGSYEQYFGPGTRLTVT.

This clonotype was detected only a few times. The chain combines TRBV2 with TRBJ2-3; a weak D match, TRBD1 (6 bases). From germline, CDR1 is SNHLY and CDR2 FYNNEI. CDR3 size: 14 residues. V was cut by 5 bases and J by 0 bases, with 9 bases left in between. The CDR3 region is CASSWTVSTDTQYF. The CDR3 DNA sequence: TGTGCCAGCAGTTGGACAGTTAGCACAGATACGCAGTATTTT.

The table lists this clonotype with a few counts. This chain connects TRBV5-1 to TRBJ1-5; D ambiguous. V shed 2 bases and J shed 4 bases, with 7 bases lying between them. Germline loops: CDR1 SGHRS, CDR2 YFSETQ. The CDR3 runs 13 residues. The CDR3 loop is CASSFLRNQPQHF. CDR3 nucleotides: TGCGCCAGCAGCTTTCTAAGGAATCAGCCCCAGCATTTT.

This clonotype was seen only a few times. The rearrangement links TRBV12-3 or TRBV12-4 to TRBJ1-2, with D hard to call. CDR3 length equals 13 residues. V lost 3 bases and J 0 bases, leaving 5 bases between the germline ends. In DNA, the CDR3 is TGTGCCAGCAGTTTGCTGTCTAACTATGGCTACACCTTC. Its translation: CASSLLSNYGYTF.

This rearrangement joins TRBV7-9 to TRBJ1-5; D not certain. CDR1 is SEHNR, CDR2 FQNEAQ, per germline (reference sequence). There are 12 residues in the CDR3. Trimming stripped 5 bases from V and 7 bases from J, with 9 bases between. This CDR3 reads CASSLERQPQHF. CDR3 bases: TGTGCCAGCAGCCTGGAGCGGCAGCCCCAGCATTTT.

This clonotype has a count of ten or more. This CDR3 reads CASSYPRPGDPLHF. The CDR3, as DNA: TGTGCCAGCAGTTACCCTCGGCCAGGGGATCCCCTCCACTTT. The gene calls are TRBV6-2 or TRBV6-3 and TRBJ1-6; a weak D match, TRBD1 (6 bases). CDR1 and CDR2 (germline): MNHEY, SVGEGT. V was cut by 2 bases and J by 13 bases, with 15 bases left in between. The length of the CDR3 is 14 residues.

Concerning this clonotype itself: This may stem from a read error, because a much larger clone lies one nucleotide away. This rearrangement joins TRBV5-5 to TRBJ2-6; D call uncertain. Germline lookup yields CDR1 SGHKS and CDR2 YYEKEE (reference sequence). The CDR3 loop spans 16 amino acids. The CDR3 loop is CASSHARLAEANILTF. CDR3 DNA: TGTGCCAGCAGCCATGCCCGACTGGCAGAGGCCAACATCCTGACTTTC.

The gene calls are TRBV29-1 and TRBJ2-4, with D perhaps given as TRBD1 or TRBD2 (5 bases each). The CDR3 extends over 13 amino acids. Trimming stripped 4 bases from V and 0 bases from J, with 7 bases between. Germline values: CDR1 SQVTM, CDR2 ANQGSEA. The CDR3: CSVVGGAKNIQYF. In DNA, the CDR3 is TGCAGCGTTGTTGGGGGAGCCAAAAACATTCAGTACTTC.

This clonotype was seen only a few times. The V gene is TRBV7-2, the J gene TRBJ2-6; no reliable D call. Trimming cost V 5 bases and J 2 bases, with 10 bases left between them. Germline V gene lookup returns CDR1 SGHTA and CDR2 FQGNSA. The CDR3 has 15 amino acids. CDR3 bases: TGTGCCAGCAGCCAGACAATTACTGGGGCCAACGTCCTGACTTTC. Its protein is CASSQTITGANVLTF.

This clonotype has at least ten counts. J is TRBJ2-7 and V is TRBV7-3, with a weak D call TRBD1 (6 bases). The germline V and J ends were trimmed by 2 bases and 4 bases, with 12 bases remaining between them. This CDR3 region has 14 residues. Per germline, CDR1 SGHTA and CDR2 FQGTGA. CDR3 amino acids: CASSLRQGPYEQYF. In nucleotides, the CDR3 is TGTGCCAGCAGCTTACGCCAGGGGCCTTACGAGCAGTACTTC.

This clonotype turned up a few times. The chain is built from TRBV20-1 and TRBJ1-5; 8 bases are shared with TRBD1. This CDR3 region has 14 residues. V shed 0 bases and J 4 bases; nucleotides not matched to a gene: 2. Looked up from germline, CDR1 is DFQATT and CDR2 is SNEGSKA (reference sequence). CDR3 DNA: TGCAGTGCTAGAGAGACAGGGGCTAATCAGCCCCAGCATTTT. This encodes CSARETGANQPQHF.

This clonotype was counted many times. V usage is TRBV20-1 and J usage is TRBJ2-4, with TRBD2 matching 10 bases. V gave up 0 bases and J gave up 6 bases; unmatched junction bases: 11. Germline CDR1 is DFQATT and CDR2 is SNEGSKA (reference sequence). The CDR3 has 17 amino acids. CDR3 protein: CSARDLSGGAGGNIQYF. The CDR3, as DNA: TGCAGTGCTAGAGATCTCAGCGGGGGGGCGGGGGGAAACATTCAGTACTTC.

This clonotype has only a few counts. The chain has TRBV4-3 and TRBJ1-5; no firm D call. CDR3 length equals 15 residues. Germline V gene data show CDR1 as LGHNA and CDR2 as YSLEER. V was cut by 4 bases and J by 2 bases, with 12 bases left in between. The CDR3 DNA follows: TGCGCCAGCAGCCGAGGGTTGTGGGGCAATCAGCCCCAGCATTTT. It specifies CASSRGLWGNQPQHF.

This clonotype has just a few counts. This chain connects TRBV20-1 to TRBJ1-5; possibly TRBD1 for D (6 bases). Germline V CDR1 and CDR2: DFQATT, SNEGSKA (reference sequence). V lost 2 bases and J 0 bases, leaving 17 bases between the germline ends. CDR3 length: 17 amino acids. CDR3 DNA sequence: TGCAGTGCTAGACGGGGGCAGAGAGCTAATAGCAATCAGCCCCAGCATTTT. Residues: CSARRGQRANSNQPQHF.

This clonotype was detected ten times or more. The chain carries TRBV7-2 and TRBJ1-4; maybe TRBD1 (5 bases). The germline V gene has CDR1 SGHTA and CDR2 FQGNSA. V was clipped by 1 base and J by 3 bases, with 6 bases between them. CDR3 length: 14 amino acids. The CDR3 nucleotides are TGTGCCAGCAGCTTAGGGGGCTCTAATGAAAAACTGTTTTTT. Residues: CASSLGGSNEKLFF.

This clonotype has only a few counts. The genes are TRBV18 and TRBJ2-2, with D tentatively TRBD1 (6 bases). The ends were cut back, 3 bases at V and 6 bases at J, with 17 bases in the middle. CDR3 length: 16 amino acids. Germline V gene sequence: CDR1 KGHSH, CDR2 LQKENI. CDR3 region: CASSPGRSKGAGELFF. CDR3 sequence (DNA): TGTGCCAGCTCACCGGGGCGATCCAAGGGGGCCGGGGAGCTGTTTTTT.

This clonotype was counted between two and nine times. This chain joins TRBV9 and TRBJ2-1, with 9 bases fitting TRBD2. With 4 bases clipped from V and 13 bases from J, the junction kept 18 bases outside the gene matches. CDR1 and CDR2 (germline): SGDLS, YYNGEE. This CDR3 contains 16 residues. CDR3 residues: CASSPSSGAGAHGQFF. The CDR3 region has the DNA TGTGCCAGCAGCCCTTCTAGCGGGGCCGGGGCCCACGGTCAGTTCTTC.

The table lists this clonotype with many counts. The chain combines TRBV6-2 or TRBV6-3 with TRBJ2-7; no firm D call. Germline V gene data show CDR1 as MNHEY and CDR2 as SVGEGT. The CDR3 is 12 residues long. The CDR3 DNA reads TGCGCCAGCAGCTTGGACGGGTACGAGCAGTACGTC. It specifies CASSLDGYEQYV.

The CDR3 coding sequence is TGTGCCAGCAGTGATTCTGGGTTTTCAGATACGCAGTATTTT. Translating gives CASSDSGFSDTQYF. The chain has TRBV2 and TRBJ2-3; the D is unclear. The germline V and J ends were trimmed by 3 bases and 4 bases, with 11 bases remaining between them. CDR3 length equals 14 residues. Germline V CDR1 and CDR2: SNHLY, FYNNEI. Supplemented by reference TRBV2 and TRBJ2-3, the full variable domain reads EPEVTQTPSHQVTQMGQEVILRCVPISNHLYFYWYRQILGQKVEFLVSFYNNEISEKSEIFDDQFSVERPDGSNFTLKIRSTKLEDSAMYFCASSDSGFSDTQYFGPGTRLTVL.

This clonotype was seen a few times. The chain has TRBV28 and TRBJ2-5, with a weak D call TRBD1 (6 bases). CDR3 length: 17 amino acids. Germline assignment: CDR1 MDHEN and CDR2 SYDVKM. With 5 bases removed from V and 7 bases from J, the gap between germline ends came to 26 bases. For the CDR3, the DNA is TGTGCCAGCAGTCCCGTCTACGCCGCGACAGGTTTGGGGACCCAGTACTTC. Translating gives CASSPVYAATGLGTQYF.